This T cell receptor beta chain was sequenced during a study of blood T cell repertoires in COVID-19. Overall study: PBMCs, B-cell-depleted T cells, or T cells were the source of the cDNA or gDNA that made up the material.

Source study methods: How many nucleated cells were present was estimated from reference gene primer amplification. Clones were read by immunoSEQ multiplex PCR, and TCRdb kept only the in-frame ones, dropping some. V, J and clone size derive from that table, while D and trimming were established from the DNA sequence. The sample lists about 100,000 clones, approximately 89% occurring once. This CDR3 has 12 residues. Germline loops: CDR1 ENHRY, CDR2 SYGVKD. V shed 10 bases, J shed 3 bases, and the junction held 5 bases outside the gene matches. This TCR derives from a man in his fifties or sixties with acute or convalescent COVID-19. Source material: peripheral blood. The chain employs TRBV10-3 and TRBJ2-7, with 8 bases fitting TRBD1. The CDR3 nucleotides are TGTGCCACCACGGGACAGGACTACGAGCAGTACTTC. Its translation: CATTGQDYEQYF.